Each of the 15 T cell receptor beta chains below was sequenced from the same sample in a study of shared clonotypes between healthy human individuals. The method was immunoSEQ multiplex PCR; TCRdb's version includes in-frame clones alone and lacks a portion of them. The sample contains about 2.4 million clones, over 85% of which appear only once. The sample consisted of naive CD4+ T cells from PBMCs. As for subset: CD45RA+ positively selected. The source is a man aged 18 to 35 in good health. Some clones in this sample may be carry-over from other donors' samples.

The sample holds one count of this clone. This chain uses TRBV7-9 with TRBJ2-1, with 10 positions matching TRBD2. Trimming cost V 2 bases and J 5 bases; bases outside gene matches: 3. The CDR3 contains 15 residues. CDR1 is SEHNR and CDR2 is FQNEAQ in the germline V gene (reference sequence). The CDR3 region is CASSLSGRGNNEQFF. The CDR3 bases are TGTGCCAGCAGCTTAAGCGGGAGGGGTAACAATGAGCAGTTCTTC.

The chain combines TRBV6-5 with TRBJ1-1, with TRBD1 as a possible D gene (5 bases). CDR1 is MNHEY and CDR2 is SVGAGI in the germline V gene. The CDR3 is made up of 13 amino acids. V lost 6 bases, J lost 3 bases, and 11 bases lay in between. The CDR3 sequence: CASREQAYTEAFF. CDR3 nucleotides: TGTGCCAGCAGGGAACAGGCCTACACTGAAGCTTTCTTT.

The CDR3 here is CAISEDNTGELFF. CDR3 coding DNA: TGTGCCATCAGTGAGGATAACACCGGGGAGCTGTTTTTT. V and J are TRBV10-3 and TRBJ2-2, with unresolved D. Trimming left V 2 bases short and J 2 bases short, with 3 bases between. Germline CDR1 ENHRY, CDR2 SYGVKD. This CDR3 comprises 13 residues.

The rearrangement joins TRBV6-1 to TRBJ2-3; a possible D gene is TRBD2 (5 bases). Trimming removed 3 bases at V and 6 bases at J, with 16 bases between. The CDR3 is made up of 15 amino acids. The germline gives CDR1 MNHNS, CDR2 SASEGT. The CDR3 loop is CASSERKRLADTQYF. The CDR3 region has the DNA TGTGCCAGCAGTGAGAGGAAGCGGCTAGCTGATACGCAGTATTTT.

In regard to this clone: Additional DNA sequences in this sample encode the identical CDR3. The chain links TRBV18 to TRBJ2-5; TRBD1 matches at 10 bases. Losses at the gene ends were 3 bases for V and 4 bases for J; bases not matched to a gene: 5. The CDR3 sequence is 15 residues long. CDR1 KGHSH and CDR2 LQKENI come from the germline V gene. This CDR3 is CASSPPGTGVETQYF. The CDR3 DNA sequence: TGTGCCAGCTCACCTCCCGGGACAGGGGTAGAGACCCAGTACTTC. The full variable domain, completed using reference TRBV18 and TRBJ2-5, is NAGVMQNPRHLVRRRGQEARLRCSPMKGHSHVYWYRQLPEEGLKFMVYLQKENIIDESGMPKERFSAEFPKEGPSILRIQQVVRGDSAAYFCASSPPGTGVETQYFGPGTRLLVL.

Of note for this clone: This specimen includes other DNA sequences encoding the same CDR3. The chain recombines TRBV28 with TRBJ2-7; D is uncertain. The CDR3 has 12 residues. CDR1 is MDHEN and CDR2 is SYDVKM in the germline V gene. Trimming pared 2 bases from V and 0 bases from J, leaving 2 bases between. CDR3 amino acids: CASSLTSYEQYF. The CDR3 region has the DNA TGTGCCAGCAGTTTAACCTCCTACGAGCAGTACTTC.

This clone occurred once. The rearrangement links TRBV23-1 to TRBJ2-1; no definite D call. TRBV23-1 is an ORF, with its function uncertain. The CDR3 has 13 amino acids. Trimming removed 3 bases at V and 9 bases at J, with 12 bases between. DNA of the CDR3: TGCGCCAGCAGTCACCCCACCTGGTCTGAGCAGTTCTTC. Translated: CASSHPTWSEQFF.

CDR3 amino acids: CASSPGGQGNEKLFF. The CDR3 DNA follows: TGTGCCAGTAGTCCCGGCGGACAGGGTAATGAAAAACTGTTTTTT. This chain links TRBV19 with TRBJ1-4; 8 bases line up with TRBD1. Germline V gene data show CDR1 as LNHDA and CDR2 as SQIVND (reference sequence). After removal of 5 bases from V and 4 bases from J, the junction contained 6 bases not matched to a gene. This CDR3 has 15 amino acids.

This clone was counted once. The chain carries TRBV2 and TRBJ1-1, with 10 bases lining up with TRBD1. V shed 6 bases and J 6 bases; nucleotides not matched to a gene: 10. The germline V gene encodes CDR1 SNHLY and CDR2 FYNNEI. CDR3 length: 15 residues. CDR3 DNA: TGTGCCAGCAGCCGCGAGCGACAGGGGGCATCTGAAGCTTTCTTT. This sequence encodes CASSRERQGASEAFF.

V usage is TRBV5-1 and J usage is TRBJ2-5; D not certain. CDR3 size: 15 residues. Trimming cost V 4 bases and J 5 bases, with 18 bases left between them. Germline V CDR1 and CDR2: SGHRS, YFSETQ. CDR3 bases: TGCGCCAGCAGCCGAACCTTTTTATTTGAGGAGACCCAGTACTTC. As protein: CASSRTFLFEETQYF.

This chain connects TRBV5-4 to TRBJ2-6; D possibly corresponds to TRBD1 (5 bases). The CDR3 sequence is 16 residues long. Trimming pared 1 base from V and 0 bases from J, leaving 8 bases between. CDR1 and CDR2 (germline): SGHNT, YYREEE (reference sequence). The CDR3 is CASSLRQFSGANVLTF. The CDR3 coding sequence is TGTGCCAGCAGCTTGCGACAGTTCTCTGGGGCCAACGTCCTGACTTTC.

This clone was detected only once. The chain is built from TRBV19 and TRBJ2-2; 8 bases line up with TRBD2. CDR1 is LNHDA, CDR2 SQIVND, per germline (reference sequence). Trimming took 6 bases from V and 5 from J; bases not matched to a gene: 8. This CDR3 spans 15 amino acids. The DNA for the CDR3 is TGTGCCAGTAGGCAAGCGGGAGCAGGGACCGGGGAGCTGTTTTTT. Its protein is CASRQAGAGTGELFF.

V usage is TRBV29-1 and J usage is TRBJ1-2, with TRBD1 matching over 9 bases. The CDR3 sequence is 14 residues long. In germline, CDR1 is SQVTM, CDR2 ANQGSEA. Unmatched junction bases numbered 6, after V lost 6 bases and J lost 1 base. The CDR3 sequence is CSVATGGLNYGYTF. The CDR3, as DNA: TGCAGCGTCGCGACAGGGGGACTTAACTATGGCTACACCTTC.

This clone was seen just once. The V and J genes are TRBV10-1 and TRBJ2-3; TRBD1 agrees at 8 bases. In germline, CDR1 is WNHNN, CDR2 SYGVQD (reference sequence). After removal of 6 bases from V and 2 bases from J, the junction contained 7 bases not matched to a gene. This CDR3 contains 15 residues. The CDR3 loop is CASSPMTGATDTQYF. The CDR3 DNA follows: TGCGCCAGCAGCCCGATGACAGGGGCCACAGATACGCAGTATTTT.

The CDR3 DNA is TGTGCCAGCAGTTCGCGGGGGGGGCTGTATGGCTACACCTTC. This codes for CASSSRGGLYGYTF. The chain joins TRBV28 to TRBJ1-2, with a weak D call TRBD1 (6 bases). Trimming removed 4 bases from V and 5 bases from J, with 14 bases in between. The CDR3 is 14 residues long. Germline CDR1 MDHEN, CDR2 SYDVKM.